This T cell receptor (beta chain) appears in the sequencing data of a study of CD8+CD57+ T cells in acquired aplastic anemia. Findings and limits, study-wide: Patients showed no significant difference from controls in CD8+ Simpson's diversity.

Only patients with CD8+CD57+ cell expansion on flow cytometry were chosen for sequencing. In all patients, the disease was severe acquired aplastic anemia. For CDR3 and TCR beta VDJ profiling, genomic DNA was the template used. TCRdb recomputed calls from the reads with MiXCR, one row per CDR3 protein. The sample lists 100,000 to 150,000 distinct CDR3 sequences, about 43% occurring once. This clonotype was observed many times. Its antigen is currently unknown. The sequence came from a human donor with aplastic anemia. Sequencing was performed on sorted CD4+, CD8+, or CD8+CD57+ T cells (not recorded which) from PBMCs.

The CDR3 nucleotides are TGTGCCAGCAGCTTAACACAGCGGGGGATCACCGGGGAGCTGTTTTTT. Translation gives CASSLTQRGITGELFF. V and J are TRBV7-3 and TRBJ2-2, with TRBD2 matching 8 bases. The J segment lost 4 bases and the V segment lost 0 bases, leaving 4 bases of the junction unmatched. The germline CDR1 and CDR2 sequences are SGHTA and FQGTGA. The CDR3 totals 16 residues.